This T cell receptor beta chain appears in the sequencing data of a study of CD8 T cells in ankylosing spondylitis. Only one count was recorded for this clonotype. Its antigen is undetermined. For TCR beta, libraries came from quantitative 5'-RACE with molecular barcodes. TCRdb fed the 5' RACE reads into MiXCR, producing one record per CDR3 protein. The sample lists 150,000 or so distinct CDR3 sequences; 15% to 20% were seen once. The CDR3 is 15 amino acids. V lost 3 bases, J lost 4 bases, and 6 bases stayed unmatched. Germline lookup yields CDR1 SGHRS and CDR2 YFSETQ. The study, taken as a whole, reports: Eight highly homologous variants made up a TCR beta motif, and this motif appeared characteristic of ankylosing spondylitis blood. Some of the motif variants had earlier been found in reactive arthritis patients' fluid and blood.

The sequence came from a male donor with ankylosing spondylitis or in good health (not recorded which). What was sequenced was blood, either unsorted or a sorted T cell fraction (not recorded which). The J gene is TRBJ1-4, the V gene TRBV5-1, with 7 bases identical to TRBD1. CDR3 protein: CASSWKTGNNEKLFF. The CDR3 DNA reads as TGCGCCAGCAGCTGGAAGACAGGGAATAATGAAAAACTGTTTTTT. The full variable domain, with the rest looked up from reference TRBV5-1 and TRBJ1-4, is KAGVTQTPRYLIKTRGQQVTLSCSPISGHRSVSWYQQTPGQGLQFLFEYFSETQRNKGNFPGRFSGRQFSNSRSEMNVSTLELGDSALYLCASSWKTGNNEKLFFGSGTQLSVL.